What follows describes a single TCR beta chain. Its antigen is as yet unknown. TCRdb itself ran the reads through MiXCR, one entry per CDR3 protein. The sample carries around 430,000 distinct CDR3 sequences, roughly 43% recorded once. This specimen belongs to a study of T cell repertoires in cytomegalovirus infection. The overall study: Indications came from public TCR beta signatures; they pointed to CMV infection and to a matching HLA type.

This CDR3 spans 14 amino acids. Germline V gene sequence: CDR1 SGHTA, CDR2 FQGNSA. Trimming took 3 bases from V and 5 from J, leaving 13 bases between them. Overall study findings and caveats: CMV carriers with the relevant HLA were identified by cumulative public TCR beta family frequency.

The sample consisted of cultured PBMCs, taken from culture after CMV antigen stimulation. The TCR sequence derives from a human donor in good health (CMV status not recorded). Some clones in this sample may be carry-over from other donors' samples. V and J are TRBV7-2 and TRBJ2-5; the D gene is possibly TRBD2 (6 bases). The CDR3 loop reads CASSLTGLGETQYF. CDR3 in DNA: TGTGCCAGCAGCTTGACGGGACTGGGGGAGACCCAGTACTTC. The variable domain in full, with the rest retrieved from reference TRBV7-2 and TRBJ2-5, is GAGVSQSPSNKVTEKGKDVELRCDPISGHTALYWYRQSLGQGLEFLIYFQGNSAPDKSGLPSDRFSAERTGGSVSTLTIQRTQQEDSAVYLCASSLTGLGETQYFGPGTRLLVL.